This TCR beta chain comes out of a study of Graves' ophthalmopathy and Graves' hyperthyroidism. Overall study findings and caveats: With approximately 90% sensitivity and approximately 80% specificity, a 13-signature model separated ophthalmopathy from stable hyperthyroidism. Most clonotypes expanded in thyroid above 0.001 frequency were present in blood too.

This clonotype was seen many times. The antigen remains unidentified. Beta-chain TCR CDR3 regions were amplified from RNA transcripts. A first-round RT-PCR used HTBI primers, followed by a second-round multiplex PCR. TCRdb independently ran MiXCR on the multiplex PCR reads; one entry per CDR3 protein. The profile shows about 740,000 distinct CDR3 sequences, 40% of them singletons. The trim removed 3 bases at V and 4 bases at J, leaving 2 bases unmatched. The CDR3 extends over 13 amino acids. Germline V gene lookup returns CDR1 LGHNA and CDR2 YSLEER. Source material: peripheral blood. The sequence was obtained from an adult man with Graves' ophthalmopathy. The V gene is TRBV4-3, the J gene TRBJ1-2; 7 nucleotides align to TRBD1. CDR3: CASSQRDSYGYTF. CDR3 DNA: TGCGCCAGCAGCCAGAGGGACAGCTATGGCTACACCTTC.